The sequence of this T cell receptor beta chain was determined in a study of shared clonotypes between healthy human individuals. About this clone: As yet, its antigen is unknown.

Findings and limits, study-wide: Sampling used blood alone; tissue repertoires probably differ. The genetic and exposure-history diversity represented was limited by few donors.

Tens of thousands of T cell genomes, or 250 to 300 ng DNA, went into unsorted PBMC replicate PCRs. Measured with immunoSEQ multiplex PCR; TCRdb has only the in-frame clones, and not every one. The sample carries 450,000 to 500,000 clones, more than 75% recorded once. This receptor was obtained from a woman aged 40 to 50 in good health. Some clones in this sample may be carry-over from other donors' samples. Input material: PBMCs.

CDR3 coding DNA: TGTGCCAGCAGCTACTCGACCGGGACAGTCAATCAGCCCCAGCATTTT. Its protein is CASSYSTGTVNQPQHF. The V and J genes are TRBV7-9 and TRBJ1-5; 7 bases map to TRBD1. The CDR3 loop spans 16 amino acids. V dropped 4 bases and J dropped 3; count of bases not matched to a gene: 9. Germline-derived CDR1 and CDR2 are SEHNR and FQNEAQ (reference sequence).